The entry that follows covers one TCR beta chain sequence. This sample stems from a study of blood T cell repertoires in COVID-19. Study at large: COVID-19 samples collected from the United States, Italy and Spain covered acute and convalescent phases. Sample material is recorded as cDNA or gDNA derived from T cells, B-cell-depleted T cells, or PBMCs.

Germline assignment: CDR1 SGHVS and CDR2 FQNEAQ. This CDR3 has 15 residues. Trimming cost V 5 bases and J 0 bases, with 14 bases left between them. The authors' processing: Estimation of nucleated cell counts was performed using reference gene primer amplification. Sequencing used immunoSEQ multiplex PCR; TCRdb keeps in-frame clones, though not all of them. That table furnishes V, J and clone size, whereas the DNA furnished D and trimming. The sample carries a few hundred thousand clones, approximately 84% recorded once. Those who participated ranged in age from about 18 to 89 years and resided in about two dozen US areas.

V gene TRBV7-8 combines with J gene TRBJ2-7, with D tentatively TRBD2 (5 bases). The clonotype comes from a man aged 35 to 55 who had recovered from COVID-19. Sequenced material: PBMCs or T cells enriched from blood (not recorded which). The CDR3 nucleotides are TGTGCCAGCAGCCCAAGTCGTGGGAGCTCCTACGAGCAGTACTTC. Residues: CASSPSRGSSYEQYF. Drawing the rest from reference TRBV7-8 and TRBJ2-7, the complete variable domain is GAGVSQSPRYKVAKRGQDVALRCDPISGHVSLFWYQQALGQGPEFLTYFQNEAQLDKSGLPSDRFFAERPEGSVSTLKIQRTQQEDSAVYLCASSPSRGSSYEQYFGPGTRLTVT.